This T cell receptor beta chain was observed in a study of blood T cell repertoires in COVID-19. Study overall: From the United States, Italy and Spain came samples of acute and convalescent COVID-19. PBMCs, B-cell-depleted T cells, or T cells provided the cDNA or gDNA that made up the material.

Cohort allocation depended upon clinical history that participants reported. Only a few counts were recorded for this clone. Germline assignment: CDR1 SGHAT and CDR2 FQNNGV. The CDR3 runs 16 residues. The V end was cut by 5 bases, the J end by 9 bases, with 20 bases between. As handled by the study authors: Reference gene primer amplification gave nucleated cell count estimates. The method was immunoSEQ multiplex PCR; TCRdb's version includes in-frame clones alone and lacks a portion of them. V, J and clone size reflect that table, while D and trimming were determined from the DNA. The sample comprises 250,000 to 300,000 clones, roughly four fifths of which are singletons, and about 4% rests with the top ten.

This sequence joins TRBV11-2 and TRBJ1-6, with unresolved D. This TCR was sampled from a man aged 25-45 years with acute COVID-19. The sample consisted of PBMCs or T cells enriched from blood (not recorded which). The DNA of the CDR3 is TGTGCCAGCAGCACCGGTGAGGTTATTCTTAGTTCACCCCTCCACTTT. It translates to CASSTGEVILSSPLHF. Based on the CDR3 plus reference TRBV11-2 and TRBJ1-6, the full variable domain is EAGVAQSPRYKIIEKRQSVAFWCNPISGHATLYWYQQILGQGPKLLIQFQNNGVVDDSQLPKDRFSAERLKGVDSTLKIQPAKLEDSAVYLCASSTGEVILSSPLHFGNGTRLTVT.